Reported below is one T cell receptor (beta chain). This entry is derived from a study of T cells in Graves' hyperthyroidism and ophthalmopathy. Amplification of TCR beta CDR3 regions used RNA as the template. During a first-round RT-PCR of the TCR CDR3, the HTBI primer set was used. Via MiXCR, TCRdb re-called the multiplex PCR reads, giving one row per CDR3 protein. The table has around 480,000 distinct CDR3 sequences, 13% to 15% seen once; the top ten hold less than 20%. This clonotype was obtained from a woman under 30 with Graves' hyperthyroidism. Sequencing used blood.

The CDR3 sequence: CASKGTGVIYTEAFF. The CDR3 DNA reads TGTGCCAGTAAGGGGACAGGGGTAATCTACACTGAAGCTTTCTTT. This chain links TRBV19 with TRBJ1-1; 10 bases map to TRBD1. CDR1 and CDR2 (germline): LNHDA, SQIVND (reference sequence). Trimming removed 7 bases from V and 3 bases from J; junction bases left unmatched: 8. The length of the CDR3 is 15 residues.